This TCR beta chain was captured by sequencing in a study of metastatic and nonmetastatic thyroid tumors. Study overall: Malignant and benign thyroid patients had repertoires compared in peripheral blood and tumor or nodule tissue. Study outcomes and limitations: Reported TCR beta diversity, measured in blood and tumor, was significantly higher for malignant thyroid tumors than for benign nodules.

This CDR3 is 12 amino acids long. In germline, CDR1 is MNHEY, CDR2 SMNVEV (reference sequence). The V gene lost 3 bases and the J gene lost 8 bases, with 7 bases spanning the gap. At least ten counts were recorded for this clone. The antigen remains unidentified. Per the authors' pipeline: A distant-metastasis classifier for papillary thyroid cancer was built using CDR3 differences across clinicopathological groups. TCRdb re-analyzed the PCR reads through MiXCR. TCRdb, not the authors, supplied the V and J calls. The profile shows roughly 59,000 clones, 15% to 20% of them singletons. Not a single patient had been given any form of treatment at any point before undergoing thyroid surgery.

The gene calls are TRBV27 and TRBJ1-4; the D is unclear. Sequencing was done on a sample of blood. The source of this sequence is a male donor with papillary thyroid cancer or a benign thyroid nodule (not recorded which). Some clones in this sample may be carry-over from other donors' samples. In DNA form, the CDR3 reads TGTGCCAGCAGTTTCCGAGGGGAAAAACTGTTTTTT. Amino acids: CASSFRGEKLFF.